This T cell receptor (beta chain) came from a study of regulatory T cells in long-lasting Graves disease. The germline V gene encodes CDR1 SGHTA and CDR2 FQGTGA. This CDR3 has 16 amino acids. V lost 5 bases to trimming and J lost 5 bases; unmatched junction nucleotides: 6. Study observations and caveats: There was favoring of TRBV28, TRBJ1-2 and TRBJ2-5 in persistent disease.

On this clonotype itself: No antigen is known for it.

Building of the TCR beta libraries involved iRepertoire HTBI primers and Arm-PCR of CDR3 regions. One entry per CDR3 protein results from TCRdb running MiXCR on the multiplex PCR reads. Of some 500,000 distinct CDR3 sequences in the sample, 15% to 20% are singletons; the top ten hold around a quarter. Time point noted: newly diagnosed GD, antithyroid drugs for less than 3 months. The TCR library was made from RNA that had been extracted from PBMCs in TRIzol. The same sample was also studied in work on T cells in Graves' hyperthyroidism and ophthalmopathy. From that study: Each diagnosis was grounded in clinical symptoms, serum thyroxine and TRAb, thyroid ultrasound, and orbital computed tomography.

The TCR was taken from a woman aged 35-65 years with Graves disease. Specimen: peripheral blood mononuclear cells (PBMCs), collected at new diagnosis, from a patient treated with antithyroid drugs. The genes are TRBV7-3 and TRBJ2-2, with 12 nucleotides matching TRBD2. Here the CDR3 reads CASSTRLAGATGELFF. The DNA for the CDR3 is TGTGCCAGCAGCACCCGACTAGCGGGGGCGACCGGGGAGCTGTTTTTT.